This T cell receptor beta chain came from a study of Tregs in tolerant kidney transplant recipients. Study-level results: Validation in larger populations is needed because few patients were studied. Donor-specific Treg expansion exceeded global Treg expansion in tolerant patients, suggesting antigen drive. Biological reproducibility was not directly addressed, but technical replication error appeared minimal.

CDR1 and CDR2 from the germline V gene are LNHDA and SQIVND (reference sequence). Trimming removed 2 bases from V and 6 bases from J; junction bases left unmatched: 13. CDR3 length: 17 amino acids. In the case of this clone: The target antigen is unknown.

The nonmyeloablative bone marrow transplants came from related graft donors, with transient mixed chimerism. Clones were read by immunoSEQ multiplex PCR, and TCRdb kept only the in-frame ones, dropping some. The sample holds 20,000 to 25,000 clones, over 70% seen once. The receptor was derived from a human patient who received a combined kidney and bone marrow transplant. The T cells may partly be graft donor cells. The rearrangement joins TRBV19 to TRBJ1-2; TRBD1 matches 9 bases. The sample consisted of CD8+ T cells from blood (PBMCs), taken 6 months after the transplant. CDR3 in DNA: TGTGCCAGTAGTATATCCGGGACAGGGTTTTCGGAGGATGGCTACACCTTC. Its protein is CASSISGTGFSEDGYTF. Full variable domain (missing parts from reference TRBV19 and TRBJ1-2): DGGITQSPKYLFRKEGQNVTLSCEQNLNHDAMYWYRQDPGQGLRLIYYSQIVNDFQKGDIAEGYSVSREKKESFPLTVTSAQKNPTAFYLCASSISGTGFSEDGYTFGSGTRLTVV.